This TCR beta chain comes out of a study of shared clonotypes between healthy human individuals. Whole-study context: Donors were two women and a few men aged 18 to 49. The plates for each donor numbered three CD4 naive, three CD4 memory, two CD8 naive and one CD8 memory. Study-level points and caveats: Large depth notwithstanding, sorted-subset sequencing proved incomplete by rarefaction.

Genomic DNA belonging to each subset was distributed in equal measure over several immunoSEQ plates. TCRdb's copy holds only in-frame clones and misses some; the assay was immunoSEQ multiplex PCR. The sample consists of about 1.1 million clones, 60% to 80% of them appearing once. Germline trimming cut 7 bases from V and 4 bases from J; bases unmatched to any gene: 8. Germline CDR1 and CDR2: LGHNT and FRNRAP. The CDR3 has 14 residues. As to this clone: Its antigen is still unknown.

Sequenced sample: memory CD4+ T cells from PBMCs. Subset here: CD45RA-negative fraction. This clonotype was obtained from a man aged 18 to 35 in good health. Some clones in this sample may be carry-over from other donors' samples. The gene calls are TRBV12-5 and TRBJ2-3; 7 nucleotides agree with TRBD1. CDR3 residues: CASAGSGGADTQYF. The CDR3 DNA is TGTGCTAGTGCCGGTTCAGGGGGAGCAGATACGCAGTATTTT.